Following are 3 T cell receptor beta chains from one sample sequenced in a study of T cells in Graves' hyperthyroidism and ophthalmopathy. Amplified TCR beta CDR3 regions came from RNA transcripts. First-round RT-PCR targeting the TCR CDR3 was performed with the HTBI primer set. TCRdb passed the multiplex PCR reads through MiXCR, listing each CDR3 protein once. The sample lists some 460,000 distinct CDR3 sequences, 15% to 19% seen once, with roughly 7.4% in the top ten. Sequencing was carried out using blood. Receptor source: a woman between 18 and 29 years old with Graves' hyperthyroidism.

V gene TRBV6-1 combines with J gene TRBJ1-2; perhaps TRBD1 as D (6 bases). The germline gives CDR1 MNHNS, CDR2 SASEGT. The CDR3 loop spans 12 amino acids. V lost 6 bases and J 8 bases, leaving 13 bases between the germline ends. This chain's CDR3 is CASRRDNHGYTF. The CDR3 DNA is TGTGCCAGCAGGAGGGACAATCACGGCTACACCTTC.

The sample holds many counts of this clonotype. The chain carries TRBV24-1 and TRBJ1-2; 9 bases map to TRBD1. CDR1 and CDR2 from the germline V gene are KGHDR and SFDVKD. J gave up 6 bases and V 4 bases, and 5 bases lay outside the gene matches. CDR3 length equals 14 residues. The CDR3 bases are TGTGCCACCAGTGACCTTACAGGGGGCCATGGCTACACCTTC. Its translation is CATSDLTGGHGYTF.

This clonotype was seen at least ten times. CDR3 amino acids: CATTTSGQETQYF. The CDR3, as DNA: TGTGCCACGACGACTAGCGGACAAGAGACCCAGTACTTC. The chain recombines TRBV7-9 with TRBJ2-5, with 9 bases matching TRBD2. J was trimmed by 2 bases and V by 10 bases; bases with no gene match: 5. This CDR3 contains 13 residues. CDR1 and CDR2 from the germline V gene are SEHNR and FQNEAQ (reference sequence).